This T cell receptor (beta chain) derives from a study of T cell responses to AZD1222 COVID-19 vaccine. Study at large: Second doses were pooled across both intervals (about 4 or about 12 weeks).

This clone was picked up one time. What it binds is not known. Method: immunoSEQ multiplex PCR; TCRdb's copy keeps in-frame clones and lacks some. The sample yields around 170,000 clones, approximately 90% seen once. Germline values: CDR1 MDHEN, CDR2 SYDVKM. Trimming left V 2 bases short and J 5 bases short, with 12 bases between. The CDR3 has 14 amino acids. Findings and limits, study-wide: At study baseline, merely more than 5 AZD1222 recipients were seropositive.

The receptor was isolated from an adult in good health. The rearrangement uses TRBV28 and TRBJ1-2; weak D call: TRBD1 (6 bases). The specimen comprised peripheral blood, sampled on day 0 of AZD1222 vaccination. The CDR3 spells CASSLVAGEYGYTF. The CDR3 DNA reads TGTGCCAGCAGTTTAGTGGCAGGGGAATATGGCTACACCTTC.